This is a list of T cell receptor beta chains from one sample in a study of blood T cell repertoires in COVID-19. The table came from immunoSEQ multiplex PCR; TCRdb's copy has only in-frame clones and leaves some out. The sample holds some 87,000 clones, under 90% seen once. The sequencing input was peripheral blood. Receptors originate from a human donor in a cohort sampled during active COVID-19. Each CDR3 is given with its conserved first and last residue. Each record gives: clone size, J gene, D gene, V gene, CDR3 DNA, CDR3 protein. D genes are given only for firm matches. Clone sizes are given selectively: once, few, many, or a class where the clone is expanded.

abundance: -; j_gene: TRBJ1-2; d_gene: -; v_gene: TRBV10-3; CDR3nt: TGTGCCATCAGTGAGTCGAGCGGGCCGGTGCCTAACTATGGCTACACCTTC; CDR3aa: CAISESSGPVPNYGYTF
abundance: -; j_gene: TRBJ2-7; d_gene: -; v_gene: TRBV6-5; CDR3nt: TGTGCCAGCAGGGGCCCCATCAATCAGGGTTACGAGCAGTACTTC; CDR3aa: CASRGPINQGYEQYF
abundance: -; j_gene: TRBJ2-7; d_gene: TRBD2; v_gene: TRBV18; CDR3nt: TGTGCCAGCTCACCTCTTCCGGGACTAGCGGGGGGAATCTCCTACGAGCAGTACTTC; CDR3aa: CASSPLPGLAGGISYEQYF
abundance: -; j_gene: TRBJ1-1; d_gene: -; v_gene: TRBV7-9; CDR3nt: TGTGCCAGCAGCTTTTCCTCCAACGGTGAAGCTTTCTTT; CDR3aa: CASSFSSNGEAFF
abundance: -; j_gene: TRBJ1-6; d_gene: -; v_gene: TRBV27; CDR3nt: TGTGCCAGCAGTTTATACGAGACAGATAATTCACCCCTCCACTTT; CDR3aa: CASSLYETDNSPLHF
abundance: -; j_gene: TRBJ2-1; d_gene: TRBD2; v_gene: TRBV6-4; CDR3nt: TGTGCCAGCAGTGAATTGACTAGCGAGACCAATGAGCAGTTCTTC; CDR3aa: CASSELTSETNEQFF
abundance: -; j_gene: TRBJ1-1; d_gene: TRBD1; v_gene: TRBV19; CDR3nt: TGTGCCAGTCGGGTCAGGGGGCTTTTGAACACTGAAGCTTTCTTT; CDR3aa: CASRVRGLLNTEAFF
abundance: -; j_gene: TRBJ2-2; d_gene: TRBD2; v_gene: TRBV5-1; CDR3nt: TGCGCCAGCAGCTTGGCCGGGACGGGAGGGCAAAAGGAGCTGTTTTTT; CDR3aa: CASSLAGTGGQKELFF
abundance: -; j_gene: TRBJ2-2; d_gene: -; v_gene: TRBV3-1/TRBV3-2; CDR3nt: TGTGCCAGCAGCACCCCAGATTTAGGGACTCAATACACCGGGGAGCTGTTTTTT; CDR3aa: CASSTPDLGTQYTGELFF
abundance: -; j_gene: TRBJ1-2; d_gene: -; v_gene: TRBV7-9; CDR3nt: TGTGCCACCGAGACAGGTGAAAACTATGGCTACACCTTC; CDR3aa: CATETGENYGYTF
abundance: -; j_gene: TRBJ2-2; d_gene: -; v_gene: TRBV5-1; CDR3nt: TGCGCCAGCAGCTCCGGGACTCACCAGCTTGGGGAGCTGTTTTTT; CDR3aa: CASSSGTHQLGELFF
abundance: -; j_gene: TRBJ2-1; d_gene: TRBD2; v_gene: TRBV3-1/TRBV3-2; CDR3nt: TGTGCCAGCAGCCAACAGCGGGACTTCTTAATGGAGCAGTTCTTC; CDR3aa: CASSQQRDFLMEQFF
abundance: -; j_gene: TRBJ1-2; d_gene: -; v_gene: TRBV28; CDR3nt: TGTGCCAGTCGAAAGGGGGTCCCTTCTTATGGCTACACCTTC; CDR3aa: CASRKGVPSYGYTF
abundance: -; j_gene: TRBJ2-5; d_gene: TRBD2; v_gene: TRBV28; CDR3nt: TGTGCCAGCAGTTTGGATGAGACTAGCGGGAGGGCCTTAGAGACCCAGTACTTC; CDR3aa: CASSLDETSGRALETQYF
abundance: -; j_gene: TRBJ1-4; d_gene: -; v_gene: TRBV7-2; CDR3nt: TGTGCCAGCAGCTTACAGGGGACTAATGAAAAACTGTTTTTT; CDR3aa: CASSLQGTNEKLFF
abundance: -; j_gene: TRBJ1-1; d_gene: -; v_gene: TRBV7-2; CDR3nt: TGTGCCAGCAGCCTACGTCCCCCCGGGGACACTGAAGCTTTCTTT; CDR3aa: CASSLRPPGDTEAFF
abundance: -; j_gene: TRBJ1-2; d_gene: TRBD1; v_gene: TRBV10-1; CDR3nt: TGCGCCACCGGTAGACAGGGGGCGGACTATGGCTACACCTTC; CDR3aa: CATGRQGADYGYTF
abundance: -; j_gene: TRBJ2-3; d_gene: -; v_gene: TRBV15; CDR3nt: TGTGCCACCAGCAGGGGGCCCCAGGTGTCCACAGATACGCAGTATTTT; CDR3aa: CATSRGPQVSTDTQYF
abundance: -; j_gene: TRBJ1-6; d_gene: TRBD1; v_gene: TRBV11-2; CDR3nt: TGTGCCAGCAGCTTCGACAGGGTAAATTCACCCCTCCACTTT; CDR3aa: CASSFDRVNSPLHF
abundance: -; j_gene: TRBJ2-6; d_gene: -; v_gene: TRBV6-4; CDR3nt: TGTGCCAGCCCTCGTCCGGGCGGGAAGTCTGGGGCCAACGTCCTGACTTTC; CDR3aa: CASPRPGGKSGANVLTF
abundance: -; j_gene: TRBJ2-5; d_gene: -; v_gene: TRBV23-1; CDR3nt: TGCGCCAGCAGTTCCGTAGCCAGACAGGGCCGGGGGTTGGGAGAGACCCAGTACTTC; CDR3aa: CASSSVARQGRGLGETQYF
abundance: -; j_gene: TRBJ2-7; d_gene: -; v_gene: TRBV6-6; CDR3nt: TGTGCCAGCAGTCCGGCCGGCCTTCTAGCGCAGAGCTCCTACGAGCAGTACTTC; CDR3aa: CASSPAGLLAQSSYEQYF
abundance: -; j_gene: TRBJ1-1; d_gene: -; v_gene: TRBV12-3/TRBV12-4; CDR3nt: TGTGCCAGCAGTTTAGGTCTGCGGACTGAAGCTTTCTTT; CDR3aa: CASSLGLRTEAFF
abundance: -; j_gene: TRBJ2-1; d_gene: -; v_gene: TRBV5-1; CDR3nt: TGCGCCAGCACCGAAACTAGAACCCGCAGTGAGCAGTTCTTC; CDR3aa: CASTETRTRSEQFF
abundance: -; j_gene: TRBJ2-7; d_gene: -; v_gene: TRBV12-3/TRBV12-4; CDR3nt: TGTGCCAGCAAATTCGGTTCTCGGAGCGAGCAGTACTTC; CDR3aa: CASKFGSRSEQYF
abundance: -; j_gene: TRBJ1-4; d_gene: TRBD1; v_gene: TRBV5-8; CDR3nt: TGTGCCAGCAGCTTTTCCGGGACAGGGGTTGAAAAACTGTTTTTT; CDR3aa: CASSFSGTGVEKLFF
abundance: -; j_gene: TRBJ2-3; d_gene: -; v_gene: TRBV5-4; CDR3nt: TGTGCCAGCAGCTTGCGACAGGCTAGCACAGATACGCAGTATTTT; CDR3aa: CASSLRQASTDTQYF
abundance: -; j_gene: TRBJ2-7; d_gene: -; v_gene: TRBV10-3; CDR3nt: TGTGCCATCAAGCACCGGGACAAGGTGTACGAGCAGTACTTC; CDR3aa: CAIKHRDKVYEQYF
abundance: -; j_gene: TRBJ2-5; d_gene: -; v_gene: TRBV6-1; CDR3nt: TGTGCCAGCAGTGAAGGACAGTGGAAAGAGACCCAGTACTTC; CDR3aa: CASSEGQWKETQYF
abundance: -; j_gene: TRBJ2-7; d_gene: TRBD2; v_gene: TRBV11-2; CDR3nt: TGTGCCAGCAGCCTTGGACTAGCGGGGGGTTACGAGCAGTACTTC; CDR3aa: CASSLGLAGGYEQYF
abundance: -; j_gene: TRBJ2-5; d_gene: -; v_gene: TRBV6-4; CDR3nt: TGTGCCGCCTCGGGGACTCCGGTAGGGGAGACCCAGTACTTC; CDR3aa: CAASGTPVGETQYF
abundance: -; j_gene: TRBJ1-6; d_gene: TRBD1; v_gene: TRBV2; CDR3nt: TGTGCCAGCAGTGCGGGACAGCATAATTCACCCCTCCACTTT; CDR3aa: CASSAGQHNSPLHF
abundance: -; j_gene: TRBJ2-1; d_gene: TRBD1; v_gene: TRBV7-8; CDR3nt: TGTGCCAGCAGCTTCCGCAGGGGGAACAATCGGGGTGAGCAGTTCTTC; CDR3aa: CASSFRRGNNRGEQFF
abundance: -; j_gene: TRBJ2-2; d_gene: TRBD2; v_gene: TRBV24-1; CDR3nt: TGTGCCACCAGTGATTTTGTAGCGGGATACAAGGCCGGGGAGCTGTTTTTT; CDR3aa: CATSDFVAGYKAGELFF
abundance: few; j_gene: TRBJ1-2; d_gene: -; v_gene: TRBV30; CDR3nt: TGTGCCTGGAGGCCAGGTCCTAACTATGGCTACACCTTC; CDR3aa: CAWRPGPNYGYTF
abundance: -; j_gene: TRBJ1-1; d_gene: -; v_gene: TRBV10-2; CDR3nt: TGCGCCAGCAGAGGGCAGGGGCGGACAAAGGGTCTAGCTTTCTTT; CDR3aa: CASRGQGRTKGLAFF
abundance: -; j_gene: TRBJ2-5; d_gene: -; v_gene: TRBV27; CDR3nt: TGTGCCAGCAGTTTATCTCGCGGGGCGACCCAGTACTTC; CDR3aa: CASSLSRGATQYF
abundance: -; j_gene: TRBJ2-3; d_gene: -; v_gene: TRBV19; CDR3nt: TGTGCCAGTAGTATAGCTACAGTACCTAGCACAGATACGCAGTATTTT; CDR3aa: CASSIATVPSTDTQYF
abundance: -; j_gene: TRBJ1-3; d_gene: TRBD1; v_gene: TRBV7-9; CDR3nt: TGTGCCAGCAGCACGACAGGGACTGGAAACACCATATATTTT; CDR3aa: CASSTTGTGNTIYF
abundance: -; j_gene: TRBJ1-1; d_gene: TRBD1; v_gene: TRBV28; CDR3nt: TGTGCCAGCAGGGGACAGGGGAGAACTGAAGCTTTCTTT; CDR3aa: CASRGQGRTEAFF
abundance: -; j_gene: TRBJ1-2; d_gene: TRBD1; v_gene: TRBV6-1; CDR3nt: TGTGCCAGCAGTGAAGTATGGGGAGACAGGGCCTATGGCTACACCTTC; CDR3aa: CASSEVWGDRAYGYTF
abundance: -; j_gene: TRBJ2-7; d_gene: TRBD2; v_gene: TRBV3-1/TRBV3-2; CDR3nt: TGTGCCAGCAGCCAAGCCCCGCTTTCCAGCGGGAGGGCCTACGAGCAGTACTTC; CDR3aa: CASSQAPLSSGRAYEQYF
abundance: -; j_gene: TRBJ2-3; d_gene: TRBD2; v_gene: TRBV27; CDR3nt: TGTGCCAGCAGTTTATCGGGGGGACTAGTCCGCACAGATACGCAGTATTTT; CDR3aa: CASSLSGGLVRTDTQYF
abundance: -; j_gene: TRBJ1-5; d_gene: TRBD1; v_gene: TRBV6-5; CDR3nt: TGTGCCAGCACCACAGGGGCGGGGAATCAGCCCCAGCATTTT; CDR3aa: CASTTGAGNQPQHF
abundance: once; j_gene: TRBJ1-2; d_gene: -; v_gene: TRBV28; CDR3nt: TGTGCCAGCAGTTCGGGGGGTGTTTTCTATGGCTACACCTTC; CDR3aa: CASSSGGVFYGYTF
abundance: -; j_gene: TRBJ1-4; d_gene: -; v_gene: TRBV5-6; CDR3nt: TGTGCCAGCAGCTTGCCTCGTTACAGGGCCACTAATGAAAAACTGTTTTTT; CDR3aa: CASSLPRYRATNEKLFF
abundance: -; j_gene: TRBJ1-2; d_gene: TRBD1; v_gene: TRBV19; CDR3nt: TGTGCCAGTAGTATCGGGACAGACACGTATGGCTACACCTTC; CDR3aa: CASSIGTDTYGYTF